This TCR beta chain stems from a study of T cells in Graves' hyperthyroidism and ophthalmopathy (dated by TCRdb to the late 2010s). Describing the broader study: Peripheral blood samples were taken at the time of initial diagnosis, prior to any treatment. A discovery cohort of about 95 patients, 43 with Graves' ophthalmopathy and over 55 with stable Graves' hyperthyroidism, was used to find distinguishing TCR V-J signatures. Prospective prediction of ophthalmopathy was tested in an independent validation cohort consisting of 18 to 20 hyperthyroidism patients and approximately 16 patients who later progressed to ophthalmopathy. For training and testing, the 100 or so patients in the discovery cohort were randomly divided in a 7:3 ratio. In about six Graves' hyperthyroidism patients, the study also compared T-cell repertoires from thyroid tissue with T-cell repertoires from blood. Following sampling, methimazole starting at 30 mg daily was given to hyperthyroidism patients, and high-dose intravenous methylprednisolone was given to ophthalmopathy patients. The paper reports TCR Vbeta CDR3 sequencing of some 140 peripheral blood samples: approximately 41 ophthalmopathy, under 80 hyperthyroidism and around 17 progressor patients.

Here is what the overall study found, with its caveats: No statistical method was used to fix the sample size in advance, and group allocation was not hidden from the investigators. During validation, the model predicted progression to ophthalmopathy a median of about 6.5 months ahead of onset, with around 65% sensitivity and about 75% specificity. In cross-validation, a model built on a 13 V-J signature told ophthalmopathy apart from stable hyperthyroidism with under 90% sensitivity and around 83% specificity, and in testing the same model reached 80%/75%. Most expanded thyroid clonotypes (frequency above 0.001) were also detected in blood, suggesting blood repertoires may reflect thyroid immune responses.

TCR beta CDR3 regions were amplified from RNA transcripts. A first-round RT-PCR of the TCR CDR3 used the HTBI primer set with the Qiagen OneStep RT-PCR kit. Libraries were constructed in a second round of multiplex PCR, after which size selection and purification were performed. The libraries were sequenced on an Illumina HiSeq2000 using paired-end 100 bp reads. The original pipeline was this. SOAPnuke was used to process the raw data, with reads discarded if the reads contained adapters or uncalled bases, had a mean Phred below 15, or lacked an exact constant-primer or identifier match. High-quality paired reads were merged with COPE v1.2.5, and unique nucleotide sequences were defined as clonotypes. MiTCR v1.1 was used to align clonotypes to the IMGT TRBV, TRBD and TRBJ reference segments. Analysis was restricted to V-J combinations with a frequency above 0.0001, which covered over 98% of repertoires. A TCS score was defined as the ratio of F50 (clonal expansion) to E x V (chaos), with BLOSUM62-based TCRdist applied between CDR3 peptides within each V-J. Welch's t-statistics and random forest reduced approximately 520 V-J features to 13, which were used in a naive Bayes classifier (R e1071). TCRdb cleaned the public reads at Q25 with fastp, built clones with MiXCR and kept in-frame beta chains. CDR3 protein sequences are deduplicated, and each keeps its most common genes and DNA. TCRdb, rather than the study authors, made the V and J calls. The sample profile shows around 300,000 distinct CDR3 sequences; approximately 15% of them were found once. The ten largest clones add up to around 25% of the sample.

Graves' hyperthyroidism was defined as stable when no progression to ophthalmopathy occurred over 18 months of follow-up. Hyperthyroidism patients were aged 18 to 65 years and newly diagnosed, with disease duration of less than 2 months. The study excluded patients with uncontrolled infections, other autoimmune diseases, pregnancy or lactation. Diagnoses were established on the basis of clinical symptoms, serum thyroxine and TRAb, thyroid ultrasound, and orbital computed tomography. PBMCs were isolated from about 9 ml of fresh peripheral blood by Ficoll-Paque density gradient centrifugation. Trizol reagent was used to extract total RNA, and RNA quality was then checked on an Agilent 2100 Bioanalyzer. About this clonotype: The clone's antigen remains unknown. Qualities for individual bases were not recorded, and no much larger clone is one base off.

This clonotype was sampled from a woman in her 30s with Graves' hyperthyroidism. Source material: blood.

The DNA sequence is as follows: TGTGCCAGCAGTTTATCGGGGGGTTCCTATAATTCACCCCTCCACTTT. Its product reads: CASSLSGGSYNSPLHF. Here the chain combines TRBV27 and TRBJ1-6; a weak D assignment points to TRBD1 (5 bases agree). The CDR3 holds 16 amino acids from the cysteine to the phenylalanine. Kept here is only the CDR3 DNA, which spans 48 bases and is read in frame from base 1. V lost 0 bases and J lost 1 base; the stretch between them is 7 bases long. Taken from the germline V gene (reference sequence), the CDR1 and CDR2 loops are MNHEY and SMNVEV.